This T cell receptor (beta chain) was sequenced in a study of T-cell reconstitution after alpha-beta-depleted transplantation in children. Many counts were recorded for this clonotype. This sample's TCRbeta library carried unique molecular identifier barcodes. One entry per CDR3 protein results from TCRdb running MiXCR on the PCR reads. Among approximately 980,000 distinct CDR3 sequences listed, about 26% were seen once. Germline CDR1 MNHNS, CDR2 SASEGT. This CDR3 has 14 residues. Trimming cost V 8 bases and J 0 bases, with 14 bases left between them. This chain uses TRBV6-1 with TRBJ2-7; tentative D call: TRBD2 (7 bases). This sample comprised PBMCs, mostly from graft donor cells, obtained 360 days after TCRalphabeta/CD19-depleted stem cell transplant. This TCR came from a boy under two years old who had a stem cell transplant for SCID, so the T cells may come from the graft donor. For the CDR3, the DNA is TGTGCCAGCGGCGGGGGCCCCACCTCCTACGAGCAGTACTTC. Amino acids: CASGGGPTSYEQYF.